The 15 T cell receptor beta chains in this list originate from one sample, sequenced in a study of cytomegalovirus exposure and HLA in healthy donors. PCR amplification relied on 60 Vbeta primers (plus 13 Jbeta primers). Sequenced by immunoSEQ multiplex PCR; TCRdb stores in-frame clones only, minus some. The sample lists more than 150,000 clones, 75% to 90% occurring once. The source material was PBMCs. Receptors were obtained from a woman in her forties or fifties in good health and CMV-seropositive.

The V call is TRBV12-5, the J call TRBJ1-1; TRBD1 matches 9 bases. In germline, CDR1 is LGHNT, CDR2 FRNRAP. V lost 6 bases and J lost 11; bases outside the gene matches: 7. The CDR3 has 12 amino acids. Here the CDR3 DNA reads TGTGCTAGTGGCCCGGACAGGGGAACCGCTTTCTTT. Its translation is CASGPDRGTAFF.

The V call is TRBV4-2, the J call TRBJ2-5; 8 bases map to TRBD2. The V and J ends lost 3 bases and 5 bases, in that order; junction bases with no gene match: 8. The CDR3 is 15 residues long. Per the germline V gene, CDR1 is LGHNA and CDR2 is YNFKEQ. The DNA of the CDR3 is TGTGCCAGCAGCCAGGGACGGACTAGCTGGGAGACCCAGTACTTC. This translates into CASSQGRTSWETQYF.

In this sample, this clone turned up once. This sequence joins TRBV7-3 and TRBJ2-5; possibly TRBD2 for D (5 bases). The CDR3 is 14 residues long. V lost 5 bases and J lost 5, with 15 bases in between. The germline CDR1 and CDR2 sequences are SGHTA and FQGTGA. In nucleotides, the CDR3 is TGTGCCAGCAGCCCCGTTGGGGAGATTGAGACCCAGTACTTC. It encodes CASSPVGEIETQYF.

The V and J genes are TRBV6-5 and TRBJ2-7; D call uncertain. CDR3 length: 11 residues. Germline CDR1 MNHEY, CDR2 SVGAGI. V was shortened by 2 bases and J by 9 bases, with 8 bases between the two germline ends. The CDR3 bases are TGTGCCAGCAGTTACGGTACTCTGCAGTACTTC. This sequence encodes CASSYGTLQYF.

This clone has just a few counts. The CDR3 DNA sequence: TGTGCCAGCAGTCCCAGACAGTACGGGGCTTTCTTT. Amino acids: CASSPRQYGAFF. The chain carries TRBV2 and TRBJ1-1; the D gene is possibly TRBD1 (5 bases). CDR3 length: 12 amino acids. Germline V lookup: CDR1 SNHLY, CDR2 FYNNEI. Trimming cost V 5 bases and J 11 bases, with 15 bases left between them.

This clone was observed a handful of times. This sequence joins TRBV7-9 and TRBJ2-3; D is uncertain. In germline, CDR1 is SEHNR, CDR2 FQNEAQ (reference sequence). This CDR3 is 12 amino acids long. Trimming took off 5 bases at V and 6 bases at J, with 9 bases between the two ends. The CDR3 sequence: CASSPLPDTQYF. The CDR3 coding sequence is TGTGCCAGCAGCCCTCTTCCGGATACGCAGTATTTT.

The rearrangement joins TRBV6-1 to TRBJ1-6; TRBD1 matches at 7 bases. V trimming: 8 bases; J trimming: 10 bases; junction bases outside the gene matches: 8. The CDR3 length is 13 residues. Germline CDR1 MNHNS, CDR2 SASEGT. CDR3 sequence reads: CASAGQVGSPLHF. The CDR3 DNA reads TGTGCCAGCGCCGGACAGGTTGGATCACCCCTCCACTTT.

The rearrangement joins TRBV27 to TRBJ1-5, with 8 bases identical to TRBD1. Germline trimming cut 3 bases from V and 4 bases from J; bases unmatched to any gene: 8. CDR1 and CDR2 (germline): MNHEY, SMNVEV (reference sequence). The CDR3 is 16 residues long. DNA of the CDR3: TGTGCCAGCAGTTTTCAAGGGACAGGTGCAAATCAGCCCCAGCATTTT. This encodes CASSFQGTGANQPQHF.

The rearrangement uses TRBV5-1 and TRBJ2-1; 9 nucleotides align to TRBD1. Germline assignment: CDR1 SGHRS and CDR2 YFSETQ. J lost 4 bases, V lost 5 bases, and 16 bases had no gene match. The CDR3 has 18 residues. CDR3 bases: TGCGCCAGCAGGCTACTCAACCTAGGGACAGGGCTATACAATGAGCAGTTCTTC. This codes for CASRLLNLGTGLYNEQFF.

The V call is TRBV6-5, the J call TRBJ2-2, with TRBD1 matching over 7 bases. The V gene end was trimmed by 6 bases and the J gene end by 4 bases; junction bases not matched to a gene: 5. Germline V gene sequence: CDR1 MNHEY, CDR2 SVGAGI. The CDR3 totals 14 residues. In DNA form, the CDR3 reads TGTGCCAGCAGGCCCCAGGGGGTCACCGGGGAGCTGTTTTTT. Its protein product is CASRPQGVTGELFF.

CDR3 amino acids: CASSPDRGNEKLFF. The CDR3 DNA follows: TGTGCCAGCAGCCCCGACAGGGGGAATGAAAAACTGTTTTTT. The rearrangement joins TRBV11-2 to TRBJ1-4, with 9 nucleotides matching TRBD1. Germline V gives CDR1 SGHAT, CDR2 FQNNGV. The CDR3 contains 14 residues. J lost 5 bases, V lost 5 bases, and 3 bases had no gene match.

The CDR3, as DNA: TGTGCCAGCAGTTTAGGGAGGGGACGGAGGACCCAAGAGACCCAGTACTTC. Translating it yields CASSLGRGRRTQETQYF. The chain uses TRBV28 and TRBJ2-5, with 7 bases aligning to TRBD2. The ends lost 2 bases at V and 1 base at J; junction bases unmatched: 10. The CDR3 consists of 17 residues. The germline gives CDR1 MDHEN, CDR2 SYDVKM.

The chain uses TRBV28 and TRBJ2-3; 12 bases match TRBD2. This CDR3 is built from 16 residues. Trimming took 7 bases from V and 4 from J; bases not matched to a gene: 9. CDR1 and CDR2 (germline): MDHEN, SYDVKM. The CDR3, as DNA: TGTGCCAGCATCCCTAGCGGGGGGGCCCGCGCAGATACGCAGTATTTT. Residues: CASIPSGGARADTQYF.

The DNA for the CDR3 is TGTGCCAGCAGCGACCTTAGCGGGGTGGGGTTCTTC. As protein: CASSDLSGVGFF. The rearrangement links TRBV7-6 to TRBJ2-1, with 8 bases lining up with TRBD2. This CDR3 comprises 12 residues. V gave up 5 bases and J gave up 15 bases; unmatched junction bases: 9. Germline CDR1 is SGHVS and CDR2 is FNYEAQ.

This clone appeared a single time. This chain connects TRBV30 to TRBJ2-3, with TRBD2 matching over 10 bases. CDR3 length: 16 residues. The germline CDR1 and CDR2 sequences are GTSNPN and SVGIG (reference sequence). The J segment lost 1 base and the V segment lost 0 bases, leaving 4 bases of the junction unmatched. The CDR3 region has the DNA TGTGCCTGGAGTGTAGGTCTAGCGGGGGGCACAGATACGCAGTATTTT. Amino acid sequence: CAWSVGLAGGTDTQYF. The full variable domain, completed using reference TRBV30 and TRBJ2-3, is SQTIHQWPATLVQPVGSPLSLECTVEGTSNPNLYWYRQAAGRGLQLLFYSVGIGQISSEVPQNLSASRPQDRQFILSSKKLLLSDSGFYLCAWSVGLAGGTDTQYFGPGTRLTVL.